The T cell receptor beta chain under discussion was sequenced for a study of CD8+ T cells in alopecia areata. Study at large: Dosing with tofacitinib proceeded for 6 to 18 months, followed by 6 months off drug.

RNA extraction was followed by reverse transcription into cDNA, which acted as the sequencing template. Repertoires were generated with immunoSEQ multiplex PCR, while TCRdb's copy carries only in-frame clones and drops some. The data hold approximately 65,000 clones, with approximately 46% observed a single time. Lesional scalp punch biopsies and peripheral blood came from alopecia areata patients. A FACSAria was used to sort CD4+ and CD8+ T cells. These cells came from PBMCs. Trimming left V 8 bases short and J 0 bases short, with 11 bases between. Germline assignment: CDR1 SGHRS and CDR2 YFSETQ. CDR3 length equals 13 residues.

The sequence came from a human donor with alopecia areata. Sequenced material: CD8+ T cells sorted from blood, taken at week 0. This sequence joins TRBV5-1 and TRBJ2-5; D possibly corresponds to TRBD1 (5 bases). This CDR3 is CASAPDNQETQYF. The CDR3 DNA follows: TGCGCCAGTGCCCCGGACAACCAAGAGACCCAGTACTTC.